This entry is about one T cell receptor beta chain. Original methodology: Amplification of reference gene primers provided the estimated nucleated cell counts. Method: immunoSEQ multiplex PCR; TCRdb's copy keeps in-frame clones and lacks some. V, J and clone size derive from that table, while D and trimming were established from the DNA sequence. The profile shows some 72,000 clones, roughly nine tenths of them singletons. This sample was taken from a study of blood T cell repertoires in COVID-19. Study in general: Specimens from acute and convalescent COVID-19 originated in the United States, Italy and Spain. The cDNA or gDNA used as material had been derived from T cells, B-cell-depleted T cells, or PBMCs.

Germline V CDR1 and CDR2: SGHKS, YYEKEE (reference sequence). V was trimmed by 9 bases and J by 0 bases, leaving 17 bases between them. The CDR3 length is 15 residues. This sequence joins TRBV5-5 and TRBJ2-3; perhaps TRBD1 as D (5 bases). The sequence was collected from a middle-aged man with active or convalescent COVID-19. The sample consisted of peripheral blood. The CDR3 loop is CATHRSQQSTDTQYF. As DNA, the CDR3 is TGTGCCACCCACAGGAGCCAGCAGAGCACAGATACGCAGTATTTT.